The rows below give T cell receptor beta chains drawn from one sample of a study of T-cell reconstitution after alpha-beta-depleted transplantation in children. TCRdb re-called the PCR reads through MiXCR, storing one row per CDR3 protein. Among hundreds of thousands of distinct CDR3 sequences, around 13% were seen once, and the ten largest hold about 2.2%. Sequencing used PBMCs, mostly from graft donor cells, obtained 360 days after TCRalphabeta/CD19-depleted stem cell transplant. The receptors come from a male patient younger than 18 who had a stem cell transplant for acute myeloid leukemia, so the T cells may come from the graft donor. The CDR3 runs from the conserved cysteine through the conserved F or W. Each record gives: D gene, V gene, J gene, clone size, CDR3 DNA, CDR3 protein. D genes are given only for firm matches. Only some rows state a clone size, as once, few, many or a class for expanded clones.

D gene: NA; V gene: TRBV20-1; J gene: TRBJ2-7; clone size: many; CDR3 DNA: TGCAGTGCCGAAACGCCGGGACAAAATATTAAGGACGAGCAGTACTTC; CDR3 protein: CSAETPGQNIKDEQYF
D gene: TRBD2; V gene: TRBV6-2/TRBV6-3; J gene: TRBJ2-3; clone size: few; CDR3 DNA: TGTGCCAGCAGTTTCCCTCGGAGCGGGAGGGGTTTGCCTAGCACAGATACGCAGTATTTT; CDR3 protein: CASSFPRSGRGLPSTDTQYF
D gene: TRBD1; V gene: TRBV20-1; J gene: TRBJ2-5; clone size: NA; CDR3 DNA: TGCAGTGCTGCGGGACAGGGCGAGACCCAGTACTTC; CDR3 protein: CSAAGQGETQYF
D gene: NA; V gene: TRBV7-3; J gene: TRBJ2-3; clone size: NA; CDR3 DNA: TGTGCCAGCACCTTAAACACAGGGAACACAGATACGCAGTATTTT; CDR3 protein: CASTLNTGNTDTQYF
D gene: NA; V gene: TRBV27; J gene: TRBJ2-2; clone size: NA; CDR3 DNA: TGTGCCAGCAGTTTATATCAGAACACCGGGGAGCTGTTTTTT; CDR3 protein: CASSLYQNTGELFF
D gene: NA; V gene: TRBV12-3/TRBV12-4; J gene: TRBJ2-2; clone size: NA; CDR3 DNA: TGTGCCAGCAGTTTTTCAGGGCCCGACGGGGAGCTGTTTTTT; CDR3 protein: CASSFSGPDGELFF
D gene: NA; V gene: TRBV5-1; J gene: TRBJ2-5; clone size: NA; CDR3 DNA: TGCGCCAGCAGCTTGTTCGACAGCGTATTAGGGGAGACCCAGTACTTC; CDR3 protein: CASSLFDSVLGETQYF
D gene: NA; V gene: TRBV16; J gene: TRBJ2-1; clone size: NA; CDR3 DNA: TGTGCCAGCAGCCAATCAAAGTACAATGAGCAGTTCTTC; CDR3 protein: CASSQSKYNEQFF
D gene: NA; V gene: TRBV29-1; J gene: TRBJ1-1; clone size: many; CDR3 DNA: TGCAGCGGCTTATCAGGGATCTCGAACACTGAAGCTTTCTTT; CDR3 protein: CSGLSGISNTEAFF
D gene: TRBD2; V gene: TRBV5-1; J gene: TRBJ2-7; clone size: few; CDR3 DNA: TGCGCCAGCAGCTCTCCGGGACTAGCGGAAACCTACGAGCAGTACTTC; CDR3 protein: CASSSPGLAETYEQYF